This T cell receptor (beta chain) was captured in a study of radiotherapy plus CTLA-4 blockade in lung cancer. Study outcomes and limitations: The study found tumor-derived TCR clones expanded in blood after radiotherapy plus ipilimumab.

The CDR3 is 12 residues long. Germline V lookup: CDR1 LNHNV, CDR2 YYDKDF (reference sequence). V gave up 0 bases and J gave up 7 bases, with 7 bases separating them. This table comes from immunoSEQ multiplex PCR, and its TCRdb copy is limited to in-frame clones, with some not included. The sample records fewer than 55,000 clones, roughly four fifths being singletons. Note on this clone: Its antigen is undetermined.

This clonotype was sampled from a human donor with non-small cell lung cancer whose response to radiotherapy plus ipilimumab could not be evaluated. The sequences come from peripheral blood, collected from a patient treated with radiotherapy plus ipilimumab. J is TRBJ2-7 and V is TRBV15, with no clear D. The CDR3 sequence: CATSRDLGEQYF. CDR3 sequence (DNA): TGTGCCACCAGCAGAGATCTCGGGGAGCAGTACTTC.